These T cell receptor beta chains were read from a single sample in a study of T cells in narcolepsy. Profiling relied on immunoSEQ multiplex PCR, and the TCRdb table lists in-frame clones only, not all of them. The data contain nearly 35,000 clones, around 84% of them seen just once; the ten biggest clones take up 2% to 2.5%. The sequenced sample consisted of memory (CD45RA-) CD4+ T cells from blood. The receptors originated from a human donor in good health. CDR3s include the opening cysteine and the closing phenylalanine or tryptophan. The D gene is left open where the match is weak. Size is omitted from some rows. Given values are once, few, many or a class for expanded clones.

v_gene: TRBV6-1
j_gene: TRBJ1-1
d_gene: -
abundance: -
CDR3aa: CASSERPAGLNTEAFF
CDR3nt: TGTGCCAGCAGTGAACGCCCGGCGGGGCTGAACACTGAAGCTTTCTTT

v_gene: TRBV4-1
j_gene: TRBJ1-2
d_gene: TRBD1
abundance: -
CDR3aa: CASSQRGQGARGYTF
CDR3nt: TGCGCCAGCAGCCAGAGGGGACAGGGGGCACGCGGCTACACCTTC

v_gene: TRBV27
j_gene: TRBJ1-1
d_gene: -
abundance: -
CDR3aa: CASSLLGHTEAFF
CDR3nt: TGTGCCAGCAGTTTATTGGGACACACTGAAGCTTTCTTT

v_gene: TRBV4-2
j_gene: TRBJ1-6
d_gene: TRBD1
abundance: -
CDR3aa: CASSQVSGTGNSPLHF
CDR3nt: TGTGCCAGCAGCCAAGTATCTGGGACAGGGAATTCACCCCTCCACTTT

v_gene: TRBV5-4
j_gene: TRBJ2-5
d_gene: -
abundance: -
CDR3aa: CASSLDQGGTQYF
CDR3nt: TGTGCCAGCAGCTTGGATCAGGGCGGGACCCAGTACTTC

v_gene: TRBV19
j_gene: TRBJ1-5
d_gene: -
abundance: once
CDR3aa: CASSPLDRSQPQHF
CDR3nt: TGTGCCAGTAGTCCTCTGGACAGAAGCCAGCCCCAGCATTTT

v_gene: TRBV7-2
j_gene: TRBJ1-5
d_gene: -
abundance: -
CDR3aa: CASSLRAVGGDQPQHF
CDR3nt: TGTGCCAGCAGCTTACGGGCGGTGGGGGGAGATCAGCCCCAGCATTTT

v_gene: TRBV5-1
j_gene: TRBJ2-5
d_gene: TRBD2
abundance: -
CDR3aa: CASSLQERGIQETQYF
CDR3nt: TGCGCCAGCAGCTTGCAGGAGCGGGGGATTCAAGAGACCCAGTACTTC

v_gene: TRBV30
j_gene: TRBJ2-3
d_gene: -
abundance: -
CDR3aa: CAWTPIGDRYTDTQYF
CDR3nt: TGTGCCTGGACACCCATCGGGGATCGGTACACAGATACGCAGTATTTT

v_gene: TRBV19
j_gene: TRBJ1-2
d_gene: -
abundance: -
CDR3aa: CASSIRTGPYGYTF
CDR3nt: TGTGCCAGTAGTATACGGACGGGACCCTATGGCTACACCTTC

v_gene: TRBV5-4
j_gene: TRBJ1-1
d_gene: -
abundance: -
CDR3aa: CASSHPGGTEAFF
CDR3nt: TGTGCCAGCAGCCACCCCGGGGGGACTGAAGCTTTCTTT

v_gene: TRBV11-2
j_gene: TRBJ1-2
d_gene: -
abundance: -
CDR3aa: CASSALDSPYGYTF
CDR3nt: TGTGCCAGCAGCGCGTTGGACAGTCCCTATGGCTACACCTTC